Listed below are T cell receptor beta chains from one sample, sequenced in a study of control samples from healthy donors and cancer patients. Only in-frame clones appear in the TCRdb table, and some are missing; sequencing was by immunoSEQ multiplex PCR. The table records 150,000 to 200,000 clones, 85% to 90% of them present only once. Material: blood. Receptors were obtained from a young man in good health. Both conserved end residues are part of each CDR3. The D gene is left open where the match is weak. Clone size is given for some rows only: seen once, a few or many times, or a class if the clone is expanded.

TRBJ1-1	.	TRBV18	.	CASSPQGSRDGSEAFF	TGTGCCAGCTCACCCCAGGGCTCGAGGGATGGGAGTGAAGCTTTCTTT
TRBJ2-7	.	TRBV7-9	.	CASSPFGENPYEQYF	TGTGCCAGCAGCCCCTTCGGAGAGAACCCCTACGAGCAGTACTTC
TRBJ1-2	.	TRBV7-9	.	CASSGRQPYGYTF	TGTGCCAGCAGCGGCAGACAGCCCTATGGCTACACCTTC
TRBJ1-2	.	TRBV3-1/TRBV3-2	.	CASSQAANYGYTF	TGTGCCAGCAGCCAAGCAGCTAACTATGGCTACACCTTC
TRBJ2-1	once	TRBV10-2	.	CASTGGRNEQFF	TGCGCCAGCACCGGGGGACGCAATGAGCAGTTCTTC
TRBJ2-7	few	TRBV6-5	.	CASSYGGVGLYEQYF	TGTGCCAGCAGTTACGGAGGGGTTGGCCTATACGAGCAGTACTTC
TRBJ2-7	.	TRBV18	.	CASSPGGQANEQYF	TGTGCCAGCTCACCGGGGGGTCAGGCCAACGAGCAGTACTTC
TRBJ2-7	.	TRBV5-1	TRBD1	CASSYSGTGASYEQYF	TGCGCCAGCAGCTACTCCGGGACAGGGGCCTCCTACGAGCAGTACTTC
TRBJ1-1	.	TRBV29-1	TRBD1	CSVYRGTEAFF	TGCAGCGTTTACAGGGGCACTGAAGCTTTCTTT
TRBJ2-1	once	TRBV7-3	TRBD2	CASSYGTSDYNEQFF	TGTGCCAGCAGCTACGGGACTAGCGACTACAATGAGCAGTTCTTC
TRBJ1-2	few	TRBV5-5	.	CASSLVQELPYGYTF	TGTGCCAGCAGCTTGGTACAGGAACTCCCCTATGGCTACACCTTC
TRBJ1-2	few	TRBV14	.	CASSQVVGDRAGYTF	TGTGCCAGCAGCCAAGTCGTCGGGGATAGGGCTGGCTACACCTTC
TRBJ2-1	.	TRBV6-2/TRBV6-3	.	CASSYRVWQAQNEQFF	TGTGCCAGCAGTTACAGGGTCTGGCAGGCACAAAATGAGCAGTTCTTC
TRBJ1-4	.	TRBV27	TRBD1	CASSPHRQGEKLFF	TGTGCCAGCAGTCCGCATCGACAGGGAGAAAAACTGTTTTTT
TRBJ2-3	.	TRBV19	.	CASSMTPRSTDTQYF	TGTGCCAGTAGTATGACCCCCCGGAGCACAGATACGCAGTATTTT
TRBJ1-6	.	TRBV10-3	.	CAISENRAPETPLHF	TGTGCCATCAGTGAGAACAGGGCTCCCGAGACACCCCTCCACTTT
TRBJ2-1	few	TRBV7-9	.	CASSLGRNEQFF	TGTGCCAGCAGCTTAGGCCGCAATGAGCAGTTCTTC
TRBJ1-5	.	TRBV7-2	TRBD1	CASSLGRGRSNQPQHF	TGTGCCAGCAGCTTAGGGAGGGGGCGAAGCAATCAGCCCCAGCATTTT
TRBJ2-2	.	TRBV24-1	TRBD2	CATSEAGGPSAGELFF	TGTGCCACCAGTGAAGCGGGAGGCCCCTCGGCCGGGGAGCTGTTTTTT
TRBJ2-1	once	TRBV19	.	CASSFAYDEQFF	TGTGCCAGTAGTTTTGCTTACGATGAGCAGTTCTTC
TRBJ2-5	.	TRBV2	.	CASSSPPGLRETQYF	TGTGCCAGCAGCTCACCTCCCGGACTCCGAGAGACCCAGTACTTC
TRBJ1-1	.	TRBV30	.	CAWSVREAFF	TGTGCCTGGAGTGTAAGGGAAGCTTTCTTT
TRBJ2-1	.	TRBV9	.	CASSRERVPSSYNEQFF	TGTGCCAGCAGCAGGGAGAGAGTTCCGAGCTCCTACAATGAGCAGTTCTTC
TRBJ2-7	.	TRBV5-1	.	CASSDAYEQYF	TGCGCCAGCAGCGACGCATACGAGCAGTACTTC
TRBJ1-4	.	TRBV9	TRBD1	CASSVTGEANEKLFF	TGTGCCAGCAGCGTGACAGGGGAAGCTAATGAAAAACTGTTTTTT
TRBJ2-3	.	TRBV5-1	TRBD1	CASSLEQGAPDTQYF	TGCGCCAGCAGCTTGGAACAGGGGGCCCCAGATACGCAGTATTTT
TRBJ1-5	.	TRBV10-1	.	CASSPNQPQHF	TGCGCCAGCAGTCCAAATCAGCCCCAGCATTTT
TRBJ2-1	.	TRBV18	TRBD1	CASTSGTGGNEQFF	TGTGCCAGCACCTCCGGGACAGGGGGCAATGAGCAGTTCTTC
TRBJ1-2	few	TRBV28	.	CASRSNYGYTF	TGTGCCAGCAGATCGAACTATGGCTACACCTTC
TRBJ2-1	.	TRBV28	TRBD2	CASSTQGLANNEQFF	TGTGCCAGCAGTACCCAGGGACTAGCGAACAATGAGCAGTTCTTC
TRBJ1-2	few	TRBV3-1/TRBV3-2	TRBD1	CASSREQGDGYTF	TGTGCCAGCAGCCGCGAACAGGGGGATGGCTACACCTTC
TRBJ2-7	.	TRBV6-5	TRBD2	CASTTGTSGVYEQYF	TGTGCCAGCACCACCGGGACTAGCGGGGTTTACGAGCAGTACTTC
TRBJ2-5	.	TRBV18	.	CASSPVRGTQYF	TGTGCCAGCTCACCGGTTCGCGGGACCCAGTACTTC
TRBJ1-1	.	TRBV3-1/TRBV3-2	.	CASSHGDDGAAFF	TGTGCCAGCAGCCACGGAGACGATGGTGCAGCTTTCTTT
TRBJ2-2	.	TRBV27	.	CASSLFMPGTGTGELFF	TGTGCCAGCAGTTTATTTATGCCCGGGACGGGAACCGGGGAGCTGTTTTTT
TRBJ2-7	.	TRBV7-2	TRBD1	CASSFLWGQGLREQYF	TGTGCCAGCAGCTTCTTGTGGGGACAGGGATTGAGGGAGCAGTACTTC
TRBJ1-1	few	TRBV27	TRBD1	CASKTGEHAFF	TGTGCCAGCAAGACAGGGGAACACGCTTTCTTT
TRBJ1-2	.	TRBV3-1/TRBV3-2	.	CASSQGTLYGYTF	TGTGCCAGCAGCCAAGGGACGCTCTATGGCTACACCTTC
TRBJ2-7	.	TRBV7-2	.	CASSSLKGGIYEQYF	TGTGCCAGCAGCTCACTAAAGGGGGGGATCTACGAGCAGTACTTC
TRBJ1-5	few	TRBV4-3	.	CASSQEKGLSNQPQHF	TGCGCCAGCAGCCAAGAGAAGGGACTTAGCAATCAGCCCCAGCATTTT
TRBJ2-3	.	TRBV10-3	.	CATRGGTDTQYF	TGTGCCACCAGGGGGGGGACAGATACGCAGTATTTT